The clone carrying this TCR beta chain has a count of ten or more. Its antigen remains unknown. Fresh 10 ml peripheral blood yielded PBMCs. The germline gives CDR1 MDHEN, CDR2 SYDVKM. This CDR3 has 13 residues. With V trimmed by 6 bases and J by 0 bases, 1 base remained unmatched. The sample belongs to a study of T cells in Graves' hyperthyroidism and ophthalmopathy. Study-wide points: Separation of ophthalmopathy from stable hyperthyroidism was achieved by a 13 V-J model.

It was RNA transcripts that yielded the amplified TCR beta CDR3 regions. The HTBI primer set drove a first-round RT-PCR of the TCR CDR3. TCRdb reanalysed the multiplex PCR reads using MiXCR and keeps one entry per CDR3 protein. In the table there are 200,000 to 300,000 distinct CDR3 sequences, about 17% of which are singletons. The chain is built from TRBV28 and TRBJ2-7, with 8 bases that match TRBD2. Sequencing was done on a sample of blood. This sequence was found in a woman aged 18-35 years with Graves' ophthalmopathy. This CDR3 reads CASRTSDSYEQYF. The DNA of the CDR3 is TGTGCCAGCAGGACTAGCGACTCCTACGAGCAGTACTTC.